The next 24 T cell receptor beta chains were all read from a single sample in a study of control samples from healthy donors and cancer patients (dated by TCRdb to 2019 to 2021). The library relied on the immunoSEQ multiplex PCR assay. In its TCRdb copy, this immuneACCESS table keeps in-frame sequences only and misses some clones. Where compared with another copy, unresolved V genes explain less than half of these, and the others have no known cause. This sample has roughly 120,000 clones in its table, and around 91% of those were observed once. The ten largest clonotypes hold 0.95% to 1.3% of the sample. Sequenced sample: PBMCs. These receptors all stem from a woman aged 45 to 65 with colorectal cancer.

Points on this clone: Other DNA sequences in the sample encode the same CDR3. The rearrangement links TRBV27 to TRBJ1-5, with D possibly TRBD1 on 5 matching bases. Germline CDR1 is MNHEY and CDR2 is SMNVEV (reference sequence). V was clipped by 4 bases and J by 0 bases, with 7 bases between them. The CDR3 spans 14 residues. CDR3: CASSSGYSNQPQHF. Written as DNA, the CDR3 is TGTGCCAGCAGTTCAGGGTATAGCAATCAGCCCCAGCATTTT.

This chain joins TRBV15 and TRBJ1-1; weak D call: TRBD1 (6 bases). Germline CDR1 reads LNHNV; CDR2 reads YYDKDF (reference sequence). The V end was cut by 1 base, the J end by 6 bases, with 12 bases between. CDR3 length equals 14 residues. The CDR3 region has the DNA TGTGCCACCAGCAGAGCCGGGGGCAATGCTGAAGCTTTCTTT. As protein: CATSRAGGNAEAFF.

V is TRBV28 and J is TRBJ2-7; D is unresolved. Trimming removed 6 bases from V and 0 bases from J, with 3 bases in between. Germline CDR1 MDHEN, CDR2 SYDVKM. The CDR3 totals 11 residues. CDR3 sequence: CASSFSYEQYF. The CDR3 DNA sequence: TGTGCCAGCAGCTTCTCCTACGAGCAGTACTTC.

The J gene is TRBJ1-6, the V gene TRBV7-6; the D gene is possibly TRBD1 (5 bases). Germline CDR1 reads SGHVS; CDR2 reads FNYEAQ. The CDR3 extends over 16 amino acids. Deletions cut 1 base from V and 8 bases from J, with 15 bases between. The CDR3 DNA sequence: TGTGCCAGCAGCTTAGTAGGCGCCCTGGGGGATTCACCCCTCCACTTT. Residues: CASSLVGALGDSPLHF.

The chain is built from TRBV14 and TRBJ2-7; D may be TRBD2 (6 bases). The V end was cut by 9 bases, the J end by 5 bases, with 32 bases between. The CDR3 is 18 amino acids. CDR1 is SGHDN, CDR2 FVKESK, per germline. The CDR3 DNA is TGTGCCAGTCCGAAAGGTTGCTGCACGGGACTCCCAACCCACGAGCAGTACTTC. This encodes CASPKGCCTGLPTHEQYF.

This sequence joins TRBV19 and TRBJ2-3, with D tentatively TRBD1 (6 bases). V dropped 6 bases and J dropped 6 bases, with 13 bases sitting between them. The germline V gene has CDR1 LNHDA and CDR2 SQIVND (reference sequence). This CDR3 contains 13 residues. The CDR3 here is CASRRTAADTQYF. CDR3 DNA: TGTGCCAGTAGGAGGACAGCCGCGGATACGCAGTATTTT.

This clone was found a few times. V is TRBV9 and J is TRBJ1-2; D not resolved. Germline CDR1 and CDR2: SGDLS and YYNGEE. CDR3 length: 14 residues. V lost 4 bases, J lost 4 bases, and 14 bases lay in between. The CDR3 DNA follows: TGTGCCAGCAGCCCCCCCACAGCCCCCTATGGCTACACCTTC. Protein: CASSPPTAPYGYTF.

The chain carries TRBV14 and TRBJ1-1, with a weak D call TRBD1 (5 bases). Per the germline V gene, CDR1 is SGHDN and CDR2 is FVKESK. This CDR3 has 18 residues. Trimming shortened V by 5 bases and J by 5 bases, and 27 bases separated the two germline ends. The CDR3 is CASSTRGASSDLVTEAFF. The DNA for the CDR3 is TGTGCCAGCAGCACACGCGGGGCTTCATCTGACTTAGTTACTGAAGCTTTCTTT.

The V gene is TRBV5-1, the J gene TRBJ2-7, with D possibly being TRBD2 (7 bases). Trimming removed 3 bases at V and 1 base at J, with 20 bases between. The CDR3 consists of 17 residues. Germline lookup yields CDR1 SGHRS and CDR2 YFSETQ. CDR3 loop: CASSWGAGAAGSYEQYF. CDR3 in DNA: TGCGCCAGCAGCTGGGGTGCGGGGGCAGCGGGATCCTACGAGCAGTACTTC.

This chain uses TRBV24-1 with TRBJ2-3; D unresolved. This CDR3 has 14 residues. From germline, CDR1 is KGHDR and CDR2 SFDVKD. V lost 9 bases and J lost 6, with 18 bases in between. CDR3: CATAPGGPRDTQYF. For the CDR3, the DNA is TGTGCCACCGCCCCTGGTGGGCCAAGGGATACGCAGTATTTT.

The CDR3 DNA follows: TGTGCCACCCGAAGCTGGAGAACAACTAATGAAAAACTGTTTTTT. This codes for CATRSWRTTNEKLFF. The chain combines TRBV24-1 with TRBJ1-4; no clear D. V lost 9 bases and J lost 0, with 13 bases in between. CDR3 length equals 15 residues. Germline V lookup: CDR1 KGHDR, CDR2 SFDVKD.

V gene TRBV6-1 combines with J gene TRBJ2-3; D gene ambiguous. V was cut by 3 bases and J by 3 bases, with 7 bases left in between. Germline V CDR1 and CDR2: MNHNS, SASEGT. The CDR3 contains 13 residues. The CDR3 DNA reads TGTGCCAGCAGTGACGGTCGGACAGATACGCAGTATTTT. Its translation: CASSDGRTDTQYF.

The CDR3 DNA follows: TGTGCCAGCAGCAGCAAATTAGCGGGGGGGCGAGAGACCCAGTACTTC. It codes for CASSSKLAGGRETQYF. This chain connects TRBV5-4 to TRBJ2-5, with TRBD2 matching 11 bases. This CDR3 contains 16 residues. With 4 bases clipped from V and 4 bases from J, the junction kept 9 bases outside the gene matches. CDR1 is SGHNT, CDR2 YYREEE, per germline (reference sequence). Combining the CDR3 with reference TRBV5-4 and TRBJ2-5 gives the whole variable domain ETGVTQSPTHLIKTRGQQVTLRCSSQSGHNTVSWYQQALGQGPQFIFQYYREEENGRGNFPPRFSGLQFPNYSSELNVNALELDDSALYLCASSSKLAGGRETQYFGPGTRLLVL.

The chain employs TRBV28 and TRBJ1-5; D may be TRBD1 (6 bases). Germline CDR1 reads MDHEN; CDR2 reads SYDVKM. The CDR3 is made up of 14 amino acids. The germline V and J ends were trimmed by 5 bases and 3 bases, with 11 bases remaining between them. CDR3 amino acids: CASSPNRDNQPQHF. The CDR3 coding sequence is TGTGCCAGCAGTCCAAACAGGGACAATCAGCCCCAGCATTTT.

This clone was recorded only once. The J gene is TRBJ2-1, the V gene TRBV6-6; possibly TRBD1 for D (5 bases). The length of the CDR3 is 15 residues. The V end was cut by 4 bases, the J end by 3 bases, with 13 bases between. Germline-derived CDR1 and CDR2 are MNHNY and SVGAGI (reference sequence). The CDR3 spells CASSSPTDSYNEQFF. Written as DNA, the CDR3 is TGTGCCAGCAGTTCCCCTACCGACAGCTACAATGAGCAGTTCTTC.

The chain employs TRBV28 and TRBJ1-5; 7 positions agree with TRBD1. After removal of 6 bases from V and 7 bases from J, the junction contained 9 bases not matched to a gene. CDR3 length: 14 amino acids. CDR1 is MDHEN and CDR2 is SYDVKM in the germline V gene. The CDR3 here is CASRPTGEGQPQHF. CDR3 nucleotides: TGTGCCAGCAGACCTACAGGGGAAGGGCAGCCCCAGCATTTT.

The chain links TRBV9 to TRBJ1-3; no definite D call. V lost 0 bases and J lost 0, with 1 base in between. In germline, CDR1 is SGDLS, CDR2 YYNGEE. The CDR3 contains 13 residues. For the CDR3, the DNA is TGTGCCAGCAGCGTAGGCTCTGGAAACACCATATATTTT. Translated, it gives CASSVGSGNTIYF. The variable domain in full, completed from reference TRBV9 and TRBJ1-3, reads DSGVTQTPKHLITATGQRVTLRCSPRSGDLSVYWYQQSLDQGLQFLIQYYNGEERAKGNILERFSAQQFPDLHSELNLSSLELGDSALYFCASSVGSGNTIYFGEGSWLTVV.

V is TRBV7-9 and J is TRBJ2-3; D possibly corresponds to TRBD2 (6 bases). CDR3 length equals 14 residues. Trimming cost V 3 bases and J 2 bases, with 9 bases left between them. In germline, CDR1 is SEHNR, CDR2 FQNEAQ (reference sequence). Written as DNA, the CDR3 is TGTGCCAGCAGCTTTACGGGGGACACAGATACGCAGTATTTT. Its protein product is CASSFTGDTDTQYF.

As regards this clone: In the same sample, other DNA sequences code for this CDR3. The genes are TRBV7-8 and TRBJ2-3, with 11 bases identical to TRBD1. Germline CDR1 SGHVS, CDR2 FQNEAQ. J was trimmed by 0 bases and V by 2 bases; bases with no gene match: 1. The CDR3 is 16 residues long. In nucleotides, the CDR3 is TGTGCCAGCAGCTTACGGGACAGGGGGAGCACAGATACGCAGTATTTT. It encodes CASSLRDRGSTDTQYF.

V and J are TRBV20-1 and TRBJ2-3, with TRBD2 identical over 7 bases. Germline V gives CDR1 DFQATT, CDR2 SNEGSKA (reference sequence). The CDR3 consists of 15 residues. J gave up 2 bases and V 3 bases, and 8 bases lay outside the gene matches. CDR3 sequence: CSASGTTPYTDTQYF. The CDR3 coding sequence is TGCAGTGCTAGTGGGACTACGCCTTACACAGATACGCAGTATTTT.

The rearrangement links TRBV28 to TRBJ2-5, with 7 bases matching TRBD1. CDR3 length equals 16 residues. Unmatched junction bases numbered 11, after V lost 3 bases and J lost 4 bases. CDR1 is MDHEN and CDR2 is SYDVKM in the germline V gene. The CDR3 here is CASSFLTGERRETQYF. In DNA, the CDR3 is TGTGCCAGCAGTTTTTTAACAGGGGAAAGAAGAGAGACCCAGTACTTC.

The CDR3 DNA reads as TGTGCCAGCAGTGCGTTTCAGACAGGGTTCGATTCACCCCTCCACTTT. Amino acids: CASSAFQTGFDSPLHF. The chain is built from TRBV25-1 and TRBJ1-6; 7 bases line up with TRBD1. V gave up 4 bases and J gave up 8 bases; unmatched junction bases: 11. The CDR3 totals 16 residues. Germline CDR1 and CDR2: MGHDK and SYGVNS. Full variable domain (rest looked up from reference TRBV25-1 and TRBJ1-6): EADIYQTPRYLVIGTGKKITLECSQTMGHDKMYWYQQDPGMELHLIHYSYGVNSTEKGDLSSESTVSRIRTEHFPLTLESARPSHTSQYLCASSAFQTGFDSPLHFGNGTRLTVT.

V is TRBV19 and J is TRBJ1-1, with 7 bases identical to TRBD1. This CDR3 region has 15 residues. V lost 6 bases and J lost 0; bases outside the gene matches: 7. Germline V gives CDR1 LNHDA, CDR2 SQIVND (reference sequence). The CDR3: CASRLQGVMNTEAFF. The DNA for the CDR3 is TGTGCCAGTAGGCTCCAGGGGGTAATGAACACTGAAGCTTTCTTT.

The chain carries TRBV5-1 and TRBJ2-5; the D is unclear. Trimming removed 3 bases at V and 3 bases at J, with 9 bases between. This CDR3 has 13 residues. The germline V gene encodes CDR1 SGHRS and CDR2 YFSETQ. CDR3 in DNA: TGCGCCAGCAGCTACTCAATAAAAGAGACCCAGTACTTC. Its translation: CASSYSIKETQYF.